Presented here are 30 T cell receptor beta chains from one specimen sequenced in a study of shared clonotypes between healthy human individuals. The repertoire was sequenced with immunoSEQ multiplex PCR; TCRdb's copy has only in-frame clones and lacks some. The sample lists 330,000 or so clones, around 67% occurring once. The sample was memory CD4+ T cells sorted from blood. The subset was: CD45RA-negative fraction. All receptors derive from a young man in good health.

The genes are TRBV11-2 and TRBJ2-6, with D hard to call. V was pared by 1 base and J by 0 bases, with 10 bases between. The CDR3 covers 17 residues. CDR1 SGHAT and CDR2 FQNNGV come from the germline V gene. The CDR3 reads CASSLGALGSGANVLTF. The CDR3 DNA sequence: TGTGCCAGCAGCTTAGGTGCTCTTGGCTCTGGGGCCAACGTCCTGACTTTC.

This clone occurred once. V and J are TRBV6-1 and TRBJ2-7; D might be TRBD2 (5 bases). The CDR3 extends over 14 amino acids. Germline CDR1 and CDR2: MNHNS and SASEGT. V shed 7 bases and J shed 3 bases, with 16 bases lying between them. The CDR3, as DNA: TGTGCCAGCAACGAGGGCGGACGGAGCTACGAGCAGTACTTC. Translation gives CASNEGGRSYEQYF.

This clone occurred once. The chain has TRBV7-9 and TRBJ1-5; TRBD1 matches 9 bases. This CDR3 has 18 amino acids. Trimming at V came to 1 base and at J to 0 bases, leaving 7 bases not matched to a gene. In germline, CDR1 is SEHNR, CDR2 FQNEAQ (reference sequence). This CDR3 is CASSLDLGQGYSNQPQHF. For the CDR3, the DNA is TGTGCCAGCAGCTTAGATCTCGGACAGGGGTATAGCAATCAGCCCCAGCATTTT.

The V and J genes are TRBV5-1 and TRBJ1-4; the D gene is possibly TRBD1 (5 bases). V lost 3 bases and J 7 bases, leaving 16 bases between the germline ends. The CDR3 has 15 residues. From germline, CDR1 is SGHRS and CDR2 YFSETQ. The CDR3 region is CASSSWRGTAEKLFF. The CDR3 DNA reads as TGCGCCAGCAGCTCGTGGCGGGGGACCGCTGAAAAACTGTTTTTT.

The chain is built from TRBV28 and TRBJ1-1; no clear D. The V and J ends lost 5 bases and 2 bases respectively, with 9 bases between them. Germline-derived CDR1 and CDR2 are MDHEN and SYDVKM. CDR3 length: 13 residues. The CDR3 DNA is TGTGCCAGCAGTGCAAATTTAAACACTGAAGCTTTCTTT. It encodes CASSANLNTEAFF. The full variable domain, completed using reference TRBV28 and TRBJ1-1, is DVKVTQSSRYLVKRTGEKVFLECVQDMDHENMFWYRQDPGLGLRLIYFSYDVKMKEKGDIPEGYSVSREKKERFSLILESASTNQTSMYLCASSANLNTEAFFGQGTRLTVV.

This clone has a single count. This chain uses TRBV18 with TRBJ2-7; D uncertain. V lost 3 bases and J lost 6, with 9 bases in between. The CDR3 totals 12 residues. CDR1 is KGHSH, CDR2 LQKENI, per germline. CDR3 sequence: CASSPIGIEQYF. CDR3 sequence (DNA): TGTGCCAGCTCACCTATAGGTATCGAGCAGTACTTC.

The chain recombines TRBV28 with TRBJ2-7, with 9 bases identical to TRBD1. CDR1 MDHEN and CDR2 SYDVKM come from the germline V gene. This CDR3 comprises 15 residues. V gave up 2 bases and J gave up 4 bases; unmatched junction bases: 6. The CDR3 DNA is TGTGCCAGCAGTTTAAGTGGGACAGGGTCGTACGAGCAGTACTTC. Encoded protein: CASSLSGTGSYEQYF.

The chain links TRBV19 to TRBJ1-1; the match to TRBD1 covers 7 bases. This CDR3 has 16 amino acids. The ends lost 5 bases at V and 1 base at J; junction bases unmatched: 10. The V gene's germline CDR1 is LNHDA and CDR2 SQIVND (reference sequence). Here the CDR3 DNA reads TGTGCCAGTAGTCCCTTGACAGGGATCGGGAACACTGAAGCTTTCTTT. Amino acid sequence: CASSPLTGIGNTEAFF.

J is TRBJ1-2 and V is TRBV11-2; D is unclear. CDR3 length: 12 amino acids. Trimming took 7 bases from V and 0 from J, leaving 6 bases between them. CDR1 and CDR2 from the germline V gene are SGHAT and FQNNGV. Here the CDR3 reads CASKSANYGYTF. The CDR3 nucleotides are TGTGCCAGCAAATCTGCTAACTATGGCTACACCTTC.

This clone has only a few counts. The V call is TRBV30, the J call TRBJ1-5; possible D gene TRBD1, 6 bases. Trimming stripped 1 base from V and 2 bases from J, with 12 bases between. The CDR3 consists of 15 residues. CDR1 is GTSNPN, CDR2 SVGIG, per germline (reference sequence). The DNA for the CDR3 is TGTGCCTGGAGTGCCAGGGGAGGTGGCAATCAGCCCCAGCATTTT. Protein: CAWSARGGGNQPQHF.

In its sample, this clone was seen a few times. The rearrangement joins TRBV6-1 to TRBJ2-7; D gene uncertain. From germline, CDR1 is MNHNS and CDR2 SASEGT. The CDR3 covers 14 residues. The CDR3 DNA sequence: TGTGCGGTACTTATTAATTCTTGGGGCTACGAGCAGTACTTC. It encodes CAVLINSWGYEQYF.

The V and J genes are TRBV5-1 and TRBJ2-3; tentatively, D is TRBD2 (7 bases). Trimming took off 0 bases at V and 4 bases at J, with 12 bases between the two ends. The V gene's germline CDR1 is SGHRS and CDR2 YFSETQ. The length of the CDR3 is 15 residues. The CDR3, as DNA: TGCGCCAGCAGCTTGGGCGGGGGCCCCGCAGATACGCAGTATTTT. This translates into CASSLGGGPADTQYF. Drawing the rest from reference TRBV5-1 and TRBJ2-3, the complete variable domain is KAGVTQTPRYLIKTRGQQVTLSCSPISGHRSVSWYQQTPGQGLQFLFEYFSETQRNKGNFPGRFSGRQFSNSRSEMNVSTLELGDSALYLCASSLGGGPADTQYFGPGTRLTVL.

V is TRBV30 and J is TRBJ2-5, with D maybe TRBD2 (6 bases). The germline gives CDR1 GTSNPN, CDR2 SVGIG (reference sequence). CDR3 length equals 12 residues. V lost 2 bases to trimming and J lost 4 bases, with 8 bases between them. CDR3: CAWSRRGETQYF. Here the CDR3 DNA reads TGTGCCTGGAGTAGGAGGGGAGAGACCCAGTACTTC.

This clone was seen many times. V gene TRBV5-4 combines with J gene TRBJ2-3, with TRBD2 identical over 15 bases. Trimming took 4 bases from V and 4 from J; bases not matched to a gene: 7. The germline gives CDR1 SGHNT, CDR2 YYREEE (reference sequence). CDR3 length: 17 residues. CDR3 coding DNA: TGTGCCAGCAGCGATGGGACTAGCGGGAGGTTAGCAGATACGCAGTATTTT. This gives the protein CASSDGTSGRLADTQYF.

This sequence joins TRBV29-1 and TRBJ2-3; D possibly corresponds to TRBD2 (5 bases). This CDR3 spans 15 amino acids. Trimming pared 5 bases from V and 3 bases from J, leaving 18 bases between. Germline lookup yields CDR1 SQVTM and CDR2 ANQGSEA. DNA of the CDR3: TGCAGCGTTCGACCCACGGGGATGTATACAGATACGCAGTATTTT. It codes for CSVRPTGMYTDTQYF.

This chain uses TRBV18 with TRBJ1-1; D is ambiguous. CDR1 and CDR2 from the germline V gene are KGHSH and LQKENI. V shed 1 base and J shed 1 base, with 10 bases lying between them. The length of the CDR3 is 15 residues. In nucleotides, the CDR3 is TGTGCCAGCTCACCACTGCCAGACGGGAACACTGAAGCTTTCTTT. It codes for CASSPLPDGNTEAFF.

The sample holds a few counts of this clone. The CDR3 sequence is CASSYHRGDGYTF. CDR3 DNA sequence: TGTGCCAGCAGCTACCACAGGGGGGATGGCTACACCTTC. The gene calls are TRBV7-2 and TRBJ1-2; 8 bases match TRBD1. Germline CDR1 reads SGHTA; CDR2 reads FQGNSA. The V segment lost 4 bases and the J segment 6 bases; nucleotides outside the gene matches: 4. The CDR3 is made up of 13 amino acids.

The chain combines TRBV15 with TRBJ2-1; D may be TRBD2 (5 bases). The germline CDR1 and CDR2 sequences are LNHNV and YYDKDF (reference sequence). The V end was cut by 0 bases, the J end by 4 bases, with 16 bases between. CDR3 length equals 17 residues. The CDR3 loop reads CATSRDPTAAYYNEQFF. The CDR3, as DNA: TGTGCCACCAGCAGAGATCCCACAGCGGCTTATTACAATGAGCAGTTCTTC.

This chain links TRBV30 with TRBJ2-3; D is uncertain. Germline CDR1 and CDR2: GTSNPN and SVGIG (reference sequence). V gave up 2 bases and J gave up 6 bases, with 18 bases separating them. The CDR3 is 15 amino acids. The CDR3 coding sequence is TGTGCCTGGAGTATTGTAGACCGGGTCTCGGATACGCAGTATTTT. Encoded protein: CAWSIVDRVSDTQYF.

This chain links TRBV5-1 with TRBJ2-3; 9 bases align to TRBD1. The trim removed 4 bases at V and 2 bases at J, leaving 11 bases unmatched. The germline V gene has CDR1 SGHRS and CDR2 YFSETQ. This CDR3 comprises 17 residues. CDR3 coding DNA: TGCGCCAGCAGCACCGGGACAGGGCCACCGCACACAGATACGCAGTATTTT. This translates into CASSTGTGPPHTDTQYF.

The rearrangement links TRBV10-2 to TRBJ2-3; D is ambiguous. The CDR3 consists of 13 residues. V shed 0 bases and J shed 7 bases, with 8 bases lying between them. Germline V gene data show CDR1 as WSHSY and CDR2 as SAAADI. CDR3 sequence (DNA): TGCGCCAGCAGTGAGTCACTGGCTAATACGCAGTATTTT. Protein: CASSESLANTQYF.

The chain is built from TRBV7-9 and TRBJ2-7; 8 bases are a match to TRBD2. The germline gives CDR1 SEHNR, CDR2 FQNEAQ (reference sequence). CDR3 length: 16 amino acids. Losses at the gene ends were 5 bases for V and 0 bases for J; bases not matched to a gene: 9. The CDR3 bases are TGTGCCAGCAGCGTCTCCGGGGGGACTAGCTCCTACGAGCAGTACTTC. Protein sequence: CASSVSGGTSSYEQYF.

The J gene is TRBJ1-4, the V gene TRBV6-5; D is possibly TRBD1 (5 bases). Per germline, CDR1 MNHEY and CDR2 SVGAGI. Trimming cost V 3 bases and J 5 bases, with 13 bases left between them. The CDR3 runs 15 residues. The CDR3 DNA reads TGTGCCAGCAGTTATTTGGGGGTTGAGAATGAAAAACTGTTTTTT. Translating it yields CASSYLGVENEKLFF.

The rearrangement uses TRBV27 and TRBJ2-2, with D tentatively TRBD1 or TRBD2 (6 bases each). The CDR3 is 20 amino acids. CDR1 is MNHEY, CDR2 SMNVEV, per germline (reference sequence). The V gene lost 3 bases and the J gene lost 4 bases, with 27 bases spanning the gap. In nucleotides, the CDR3 is TGTGCCAGCAGTTTGAGGGCGAGCTGGGGGGCGAGAAGGTCCACCGGGGAGCTGTTTTTT. Protein product: CASSLRASWGARRSTGELFF.

V gene TRBV30 combines with J gene TRBJ2-3; D is tentatively TRBD1 or TRBD2 (5 bases each). CDR1 GTSNPN and CDR2 SVGIG come from the germline V gene (reference sequence). V was pared by 2 bases and J by 3 bases, with 18 bases between. This CDR3 has 16 residues. CDR3 residues: CAWSKGWSGATDTQYF. As DNA, the CDR3 is TGTGCCTGGAGTAAAGGGTGGTCCGGGGCGACAGATACGCAGTATTTT.

This chain links TRBV6-5 with TRBJ1-5, with D perhaps TRBD1 (5 bases). CDR1 and CDR2 from the germline V gene are MNHEY and SVGAGI. V lost 6 bases, J lost 1 base, and 10 bases lay in between. The CDR3 is made up of 14 amino acids. The DNA of the CDR3 is TGTGCCAGCAGCACAGACAGAAGCAATCAGCCCCAGCATTTT. It specifies CASSTDRSNQPQHF.

The genes are TRBV27 and TRBJ2-6; 14 nucleotides match TRBD2. The ends lost 6 bases at V and 2 bases at J; junction bases unmatched: 15. Germline V gene data show CDR1 as MNHEY and CDR2 as SMNVEV (reference sequence). CDR3 length equals 21 residues. CDR3 in DNA: TGTGCCAGCAGCCTTAGACGCGCGGGACTAGCGGGAGATGCTGGGGCCAACGTCCTGACTTTC. Amino acids: CASSLRRAGLAGDAGANVLTF.

The J gene is TRBJ2-1, the V gene TRBV5-1, with 8 bases that match TRBD2. Germline V gene lookup returns CDR1 SGHRS and CDR2 YFSETQ. V gave up 4 bases and J gave up 9 bases; unmatched junction bases: 18. This CDR3 spans 17 amino acids. DNA of the CDR3: TGCGCCAGCAGCCGGACCCAGCCGGGACTAGGTGATGGTGAGCAGTTCTTC. The encoded protein is CASSRTQPGLGDGEQFF.

This chain connects TRBV10-3 to TRBJ2-7; the match to TRBD1 covers 8 bases. CDR1 ENHRY and CDR2 SYGVKD come from the germline V gene. CDR3 length: 15 residues. With 6 bases clipped from V and 2 bases from J, the junction kept 9 bases outside the gene matches. CDR3 protein: CAISDRDRRTYEQYF. CDR3 coding DNA: TGTGCCATCAGCGATAGGGACAGGAGAACCTACGAGCAGTACTTC.

The V and J genes are TRBV20-1 and TRBJ2-1; D is ambiguous. V lost 5 bases and J lost 9, with 8 bases in between. This CDR3 contains 10 residues. CDR1 and CDR2 (germline): DFQATT, SNEGSKA (reference sequence). The CDR3 nucleotides read TGCAGTGCTCCGTTGGGTGAGCAGTTCTTC. Protein product: CSAPLGEQFF.